This TCR beta chain comes out of a study of T cell repertoires in cytomegalovirus infection. Findings and limits, study-wide: Of the TCR beta families, the public ones yielded a cumulative frequency that identified carriers of CMV plus the relevant HLA.

One entry per CDR3 protein results from TCRdb running MiXCR on the reads. The sample lists 100,000 to 150,000 distinct CDR3 sequences, 24% seen once, with 34% in the top ten. The CDR3 runs to 17 residues. The V and J ends lost 2 bases and 4 bases respectively, with 17 bases between them. Germline V gives CDR1 MGHRA, CDR2 YSYEKL. Ten or more counts support this clonotype. Its specificity is unknown. The source of this sequence is a human donor in good health (CMV status not recorded). Some clones in this sample may be carry-over from other donors' samples. The chain combines TRBV4-1 with TRBJ2-2; no reliable D call. The sequenced material came from PBMCs, sequenced either directly or after in vitro stimulation (not recorded which). CDR3 residues: CASSQLDLVRFTGELFF. The CDR3 nucleotides read TGCGCCAGCAGCCAACTCGATCTAGTACGGTTCACCGGGGAGCTGTTTTTT.